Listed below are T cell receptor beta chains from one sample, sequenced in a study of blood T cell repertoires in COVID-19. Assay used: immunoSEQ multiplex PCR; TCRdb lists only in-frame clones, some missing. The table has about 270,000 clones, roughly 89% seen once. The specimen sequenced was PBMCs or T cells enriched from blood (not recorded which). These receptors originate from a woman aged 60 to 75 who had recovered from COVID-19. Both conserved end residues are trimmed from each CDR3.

CDR3 protein: ASSLAVTSGRAGELF
V gene: TRBV7-2
J gene: TRBJ2-2

CDR3 protein: ASSPADRLGTSGRAKY
V gene: TRBV2
J gene: TRBJ2-4

CDR3 protein: ASSFNQVPF
V gene: TRBV7-9
J gene: TRBJ2-1

CDR3 protein: ASSADRVGYGYT
V gene: TRBV9
J gene: TRBJ1-2

CDR3 protein: SASRNRGQY
V gene: TRBV20-1
J gene: TRBJ2-4

CDR3 protein: ASLGQGWRAF
V gene: TRBV7-9
J gene: TRBJ1-1

CDR3 protein: ASSQESYRRNTEAF
V gene: TRBV3-1/TRBV3-2
J gene: TRBJ1-1

CDR3 protein: ASSLEAEVLVTEAF
V gene: TRBV5-6
J gene: TRBJ1-1

CDR3 protein: ASSTGGDYNEQF
V gene: TRBV2
J gene: TRBJ2-1

CDR3 protein: SVENKAILRGYT
V gene: TRBV29-1
J gene: TRBJ1-2

CDR3 protein: ASSLLSVLPPGEF
V gene: TRBV7-2
J gene: TRBJ1-1

CDR3 protein: ASSLGRGNYGYT
V gene: TRBV7-2
J gene: TRBJ1-2

CDR3 protein: ASGRGGGSYEQY
V gene: TRBV6-6
J gene: TRBJ2-7

CDR3 protein: ASIFNSTGPWVSAKRPDTQY
V gene: TRBV2
J gene: TRBJ2-3

CDR3 protein: ASRPRDRGTYEQY
V gene: TRBV28
J gene: TRBJ2-7

CDR3 protein: ASRAQGGGHTEAF
V gene: TRBV7-3
J gene: TRBJ1-1

CDR3 protein: ASSEALTAAQY
V gene: TRBV2
J gene: TRBJ2-5

CDR3 protein: ASSHIRQGDYGYT
V gene: TRBV4-1
J gene: TRBJ1-2

CDR3 protein: ASSFLDGGSDGYT
V gene: TRBV5-1
J gene: TRBJ1-2

CDR3 protein: ASSAGGYGYT
V gene: TRBV19
J gene: TRBJ1-2

CDR3 protein: ASSTAKYEQY
V gene: TRBV5-6
J gene: TRBJ2-7

CDR3 protein: SASRGASGRGYEQY
V gene: TRBV29-1
J gene: TRBJ2-7

CDR3 protein: ASSEGDRGRLGIKRHNEQF
V gene: TRBV10-1
J gene: TRBJ2-1

CDR3 protein: ASSPRSGYEQY
V gene: TRBV28
J gene: TRBJ2-7

CDR3 protein: ASSQFPQGIYGYT
V gene: TRBV27
J gene: TRBJ1-2

CDR3 protein: ASSYSREGDTQY
V gene: TRBV6-5
J gene: TRBJ2-3

CDR3 protein: ASSPAGNSPLH
V gene: TRBV11-2
J gene: TRBJ1-6

CDR3 protein: AIRAWEGQETQY
V gene: TRBV10-3
J gene: TRBJ2-5

CDR3 protein: ATSRETGGRQPQH
V gene: TRBV15
J gene: TRBJ1-5

CDR3 protein: AWSNNQGAWQPQH
V gene: TRBV30
J gene: TRBJ1-5

CDR3 protein: ASSRSGGGEQF
V gene: TRBV9
J gene: TRBJ2-1

CDR3 protein: ATSRDSGGRGKLF
V gene: TRBV15
J gene: TRBJ1-4

CDR3 protein: ASSPGGAGELF
V gene: TRBV7-9
J gene: TRBJ2-2

CDR3 protein: ASSVYSGRFNEQF
V gene: TRBV9
J gene: TRBJ2-1

CDR3 protein: ASRLLTGFYEQY
V gene: TRBV28
J gene: TRBJ2-7

CDR3 protein: ATRGRGETYNEQF
V gene: TRBV24-1
J gene: TRBJ2-1

CDR3 protein: ASSQAGGQPQH
V gene: TRBV14
J gene: TRBJ1-5

CDR3 protein: ASSRQGTDTQY
V gene: TRBV12-3/TRBV12-4
J gene: TRBJ2-3

CDR3 protein: ASSLSGSNQPQH
V gene: TRBV11-2
J gene: TRBJ1-5

CDR3 protein: ASSLVAGSTDTQY
V gene: TRBV27
J gene: TRBJ2-3

CDR3 protein: ASSLNRDQPQH
V gene: TRBV12-3/TRBV12-4
J gene: TRBJ1-5

CDR3 protein: ASRRLAGVDTQY
V gene: TRBV5-1
J gene: TRBJ2-3

CDR3 protein: ASSMGQGDEKLF
V gene: TRBV5-1
J gene: TRBJ1-4

CDR3 protein: ASRISGRAGTQY
V gene: TRBV3-1/TRBV3-2
J gene: TRBJ2-3

CDR3 protein: ASSIQGSIDTQY
V gene: TRBV7-9
J gene: TRBJ2-3

CDR3 protein: ASMNRGPSSYNEQF
V gene: TRBV5-5
J gene: TRBJ2-1

CDR3 protein: ACRDSGYGYT
V gene: TRBV30
J gene: TRBJ1-2

CDR3 protein: ASSFLAGGSNEQF
V gene: TRBV5-1
J gene: TRBJ2-1

CDR3 protein: ASSPLGLANYNEQF
V gene: TRBV7-3
J gene: TRBJ2-1

CDR3 protein: AWRSGKSSYNEQF
V gene: TRBV30
J gene: TRBJ2-1

CDR3 protein: ASSFGTGPGQETQY
V gene: TRBV9
J gene: TRBJ2-5

CDR3 protein: ASSLAGGQIEQF
V gene: TRBV3-1/TRBV3-2
J gene: TRBJ2-1

CDR3 protein: ASAEGNEQF
V gene: TRBV12-3/TRBV12-4
J gene: TRBJ2-1

CDR3 protein: ASSAGSGAYTQY
V gene: TRBV9
J gene: TRBJ2-3

CDR3 protein: ASSLNSEAF
V gene: TRBV5-6
J gene: TRBJ1-1